The 18 T cell receptor beta chains presented below share a single source sample, sequenced in a study of blood T cell repertoires in COVID-19. Sequenced by immunoSEQ multiplex PCR; TCRdb stores in-frame clones only, minus some. The table lists 110,000 or so clones, more than 60% of them singletons. The sequencing input was peripheral blood. Receptor source: a man aged 45-65 years with acute or convalescent COVID-19.

V usage is TRBV10-3 and J usage is TRBJ1-3, with 11 bases fitting TRBD1. The CDR3 is 15 residues long. From germline, CDR1 is ENHRY and CDR2 SYGVKD. Trimming cost V 7 bases and J 2 bases; bases outside gene matches: 4. The CDR3 spells CAITAGQGAGNTIYF. CDR3 nucleotide sequence: TGTGCCATCACCGCGGGACAGGGGGCTGGAAACACCATATATTTT.

The rearrangement joins TRBV19 to TRBJ1-2; 12 nucleotides line up with TRBD1. CDR1 is LNHDA, CDR2 SQIVND, per germline (reference sequence). J gave up 2 bases and V 4 bases, and 8 bases lay outside the gene matches. The CDR3 is made up of 17 amino acids. CDR3 DNA: TGTGCCAGTAGTAAGGGACAGGGGGCCGGCAACAACTATGGCTACACCTTC. Protein: CASSKGQGAGNNYGYTF.

The chain carries TRBV6-6 and TRBJ2-1, with TRBD1 matching 12 bases. CDR1 MNHNY and CDR2 SVGAGI come from the germline V gene (reference sequence). This CDR3 is 15 amino acids long. V lost 4 bases, J lost 5 bases, and 3 bases stayed unmatched. CDR3 protein: CASSWGQGAHNEQFF. The CDR3 region has the DNA TGTGCCAGCAGTTGGGGACAGGGGGCCCACAATGAGCAGTTCTTC.

The chain combines TRBV29-1 with TRBJ2-1; 11 bases fit TRBD2. The V gene's germline CDR1 is SQVTM and CDR2 ANQGSEA. This CDR3 has 12 amino acids. Trimming took 7 bases from V and 7 from J; bases not matched to a gene: 3. The CDR3: CSARTSGNEQFF. The CDR3 DNA reads TGCAGCGCCAGGACTAGCGGGAATGAGCAGTTCTTC.

The chain combines TRBV6-5 with TRBJ2-5; weak D call: TRBD2 (7 bases). The CDR3 runs to 14 residues. Trimming removed 7 bases at V and 4 bases at J, with 16 bases between. In germline, CDR1 is MNHEY, CDR2 SVGAGI. The CDR3 DNA reads TGTGCCAGCACCCGAAGAGGGGGGGTAGAGACCCAGTACTTC. Translation: CASTRRGGVETQYF.

The gene calls are TRBV6-4 and TRBJ2-1; TRBD2 agrees at 9 bases. The CDR3 is 15 residues long. Germline values: CDR1 MRHNA, CDR2 SNTAGT. The ends lost 6 bases at V and 6 bases at J; junction bases unmatched: 9. The CDR3 spells CASSSFSGGPNEQFF. For the CDR3, the DNA is TGTGCCAGCAGCTCGTTTAGCGGGGGACCCAATGAGCAGTTCTTC.

The chain uses TRBV5-1 and TRBJ2-1; D is possibly TRBD2 (6 bases). Germline CDR1 SGHRS, CDR2 YFSETQ. The CDR3 runs 15 residues. With 1 base removed from V and 1 base from J, the gap between germline ends came to 9 bases. The CDR3 reads CASSLMEGSYNEQFF. The CDR3 DNA reads as TGCGCCAGCAGCTTGATGGAGGGATCCTACAATGAGCAGTTCTTC.

The rearrangement joins TRBV5-1 to TRBJ1-4; 10 bases agree with TRBD1. CDR3 size: 14 residues. Trimming removed 5 bases from V and 8 bases from J; junction bases left unmatched: 6. Germline-derived CDR1 and CDR2 are SGHRS and YFSETQ. The CDR3 nucleotides are TGCGCCAGCAGATCAGGGACAGGGGTAGAAAAACTGTTTTTT. Translated, it gives CASRSGTGVEKLFF.

The V gene is TRBV11-1, the J gene TRBJ2-1, with 12 bases aligning to TRBD2. The CDR3 runs 14 residues. Per germline, CDR1 SGHAT and CDR2 FQDESV (reference sequence). The V and J ends lost 5 bases and 6 bases, in that order; junction bases with no gene match: 2. CDR3 DNA: TGTGCCAGCAGCATGGGACTAGCGGGCAATGAGCAGTTCTTC. Protein sequence: CASSMGLAGNEQFF.

V usage is TRBV6-1 and J usage is TRBJ2-1, with a weak D call TRBD1 (6 bases). This CDR3 region has 17 residues. The ends were cut back, 1 base at V and 4 bases at J, with 17 bases in the middle. Germline CDR1 MNHNS, CDR2 SASEGT. The CDR3 DNA is TGTGCCAGCAGTGAAGGAGGCCCTAGGCAGGGGTACAATGAGCAGTTCTTC. Protein: CASSEGGPRQGYNEQFF.

The chain combines TRBV4-2 with TRBJ1-1; D perhaps matches TRBD1 (6 bases). The CDR3 totals 12 residues. V lost 0 bases to trimming and J lost 10 bases, with 9 bases between them. Germline V gene data show CDR1 as LGHNA and CDR2 as YNFKEQ. CDR3 bases: TGTGCCAGCAGCCAAGATAGGGGGGGAGCTTTCTTT. Translating gives CASSQDRGGAFF.

The rearrangement joins TRBV27 to TRBJ1-5; 11 bases agree with TRBD1. Germline V gene sequence: CDR1 MNHEY, CDR2 SMNVEV (reference sequence). The CDR3 length is 15 residues. The J segment lost 2 bases and the V segment lost 4 bases, leaving 1 base of the junction unmatched. CDR3 protein: CASSWGQGGNQPQHF. The CDR3 coding sequence is TGTGCCAGCAGTTGGGGACAGGGGGGCAATCAGCCCCAGCATTTT.

The V and J genes are TRBV29-1 and TRBJ2-3, with 10 nucleotides matching TRBD2. CDR1 SQVTM and CDR2 ANQGSEA come from the germline V gene. V trimming: 6 bases; J trimming: 12 bases; junction bases outside the gene matches: 15. The CDR3 contains 14 residues. CDR3 nucleotide sequence: TGCAGCGTCCAAGTAGTAGCGGGGGGTTTAACCCAGTATTTT. Its protein product is CSVQVVAGGLTQYF.

The J gene is TRBJ1-2, the V gene TRBV7-3; 8 bases are a match to TRBD1. Per germline, CDR1 SGHTA and CDR2 FQGTGA. The CDR3 totals 18 residues. The trim removed 5 bases at V and 2 bases at J, leaving 16 bases unmatched. The DNA for the CDR3 is TGTGCCAGCAGCCCAAAAGGGGACAGGTTTTTCAACAACTATGGCTACACCTTC. Translated, it gives CASSPKGDRFFNNYGYTF. Drawing the rest from reference TRBV7-3 and TRBJ1-2, the complete variable domain is GAGVSQTPSNKVTEKGKYVELRCDPISGHTALYWYRQSLGQGPEFLIYFQGTGAADDSGLPNDRFFAVRPEGSVSTLKIQRTERGDSAVYLCASSPKGDRFFNNYGYTFGSGTRLTVV.

The chain combines TRBV6-5 with TRBJ1-2; 7 nucleotides match TRBD1. The trim removed 6 bases at V and 6 bases at J, leaving 7 bases unmatched. Germline V gives CDR1 MNHEY, CDR2 SVGAGI. CDR3 length: 13 residues. The chain's CDR3 is CASRSDRDNGYTF. CDR3 nucleotide sequence: TGTGCCAGCAGATCCGACAGGGATAATGGCTACACCTTC.

The chain uses TRBV28 and TRBJ1-1; unclear D gene. The CDR3 has 13 amino acids. The germline V gene encodes CDR1 MDHEN and CDR2 SYDVKM. V lost 5 bases and J lost 1, with 8 bases in between. CDR3 nucleotide sequence: TGTGCCAGCAGTCTCGGGGAGAACACTGAAGCTTTCTTT. It specifies CASSLGENTEAFF. Variable domain in full (rest from reference TRBV28 and TRBJ1-1): DVKVTQSSRYLVKRTGEKVFLECVQDMDHENMFWYRQDPGLGLRLIYFSYDVKMKEKGDIPEGYSVSREKKERFSLILESASTNQTSMYLCASSLGENTEAFFGQGTRLTVV.

The chain joins TRBV27 to TRBJ1-5; the D gene is possibly TRBD1 (6 bases). Germline values: CDR1 MNHEY, CDR2 SMNVEV (reference sequence). This CDR3 spans 12 amino acids. V gave up 7 bases and J gave up 2 bases, with 6 bases separating them. Here the CDR3 DNA reads TGTGCCAGCAAGGGGGGCAATCAGCCCCAGCATTTT. Its protein product is CASKGGNQPQHF.

The rearrangement links TRBV4-1 to TRBJ1-4; no clear D. Trimming cost V 4 bases and J 0 bases, with 12 bases left between them. The CDR3 spans 16 residues. Germline V CDR1 and CDR2: MGHRA, YSYEKL. Here the CDR3 reads CASSRVRIATNEKLFF. As DNA, the CDR3 is TGCGCCAGCAGCCGGGTCAGGATTGCAACTAATGAAAAACTGTTTTTT.